This T cell receptor (beta chain) was observed in a study of cytomegalovirus exposure and HLA in healthy donors. Regarding the study as a whole: The authors considered a cluster of highly shared sequence variants likely to be a sequencing artifact.

Vbeta (60) and Jbeta (13) primers were used in the PCR. The method was immunoSEQ multiplex PCR; TCRdb's version includes in-frame clones alone and lacks a portion of them. The sample holds about 160,000 clones; around four fifths are singletons and the top ten take over 1.1%. A word on this clone: Its specificity is not known.

CDR3 length equals 16 residues. Germline assignment: CDR1 SEHNR and CDR2 FQNEAQ (reference sequence). Between the trimmed V and J ends, which lost 1 base and 6 bases, there was a span of 16 bases. J is TRBJ2-1 and V is TRBV7-9; possibly TRBD2 for D (6 bases). The clonotype originates from a male donor in good health and CMV-seronegative. The sequenced sample consisted of PBMCs. CDR3 in amino acids: CASSLGSGGRPNEQFF. In nucleotides, the CDR3 is TGTGCCAGCAGCTTAGGTAGCGGAGGCCGTCCCAATGAGCAGTTCTTC.